Sequencing of this T cell receptor beta chain was carried out in a study of blood T cell repertoires in COVID-19. Overall study: Sample material is recorded as cDNA or gDNA derived from T cells, B-cell-depleted T cells, or PBMCs.

From germline, CDR1 is SGHTS and CDR2 YDEGEE. Trimming cost V 2 bases and J 5 bases, with 20 bases left between them. The CDR3 covers 16 residues. In the original processing: Using reference gene primer amplification, nucleated cell counts were estimated. Here immunoSEQ multiplex PCR was the method, and the copy in TCRdb shows in-frame clones only, minus some. V, J and clone size reflect that table, while D and trimming were determined from the DNA. The data contain about 270,000 clones, approximately 91% of them seen just once; the ten biggest clones take up 2.3%. Those enrolled, adults aged roughly 18 to 100 years, came from about two dozen US areas. Participants had their cohort set by participant-reported clinical history. The table lists this clone with a few counts.

Source material: PBMCs or T cells enriched from blood (not recorded which). The origin of this receptor is a woman between 35 and 50 years old with acute COVID-19. This sequence joins TRBV5-8 and TRBJ2-7; D perhaps matches TRBD2 (6 bases). The CDR3 bases are TGTGCCAGCAGCTTCACCGGGACTCCCTTCGTCCACGAGCAGTACTTC. As protein: CASSFTGTPFVHEQYF.